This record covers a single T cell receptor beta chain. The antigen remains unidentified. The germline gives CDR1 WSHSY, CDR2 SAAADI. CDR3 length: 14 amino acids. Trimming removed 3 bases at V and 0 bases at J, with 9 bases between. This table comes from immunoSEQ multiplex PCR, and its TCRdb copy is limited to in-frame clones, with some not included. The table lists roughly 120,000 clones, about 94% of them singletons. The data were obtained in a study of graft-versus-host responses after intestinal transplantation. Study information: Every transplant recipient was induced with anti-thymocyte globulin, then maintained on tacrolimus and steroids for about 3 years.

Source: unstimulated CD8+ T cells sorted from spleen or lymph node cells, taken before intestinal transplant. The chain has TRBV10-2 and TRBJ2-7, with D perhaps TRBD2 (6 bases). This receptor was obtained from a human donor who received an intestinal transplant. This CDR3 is CASSDRDSSYEQYF. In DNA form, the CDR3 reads TGCGCCAGCAGTGACAGGGACTCCTCCTACGAGCAGTACTTC.